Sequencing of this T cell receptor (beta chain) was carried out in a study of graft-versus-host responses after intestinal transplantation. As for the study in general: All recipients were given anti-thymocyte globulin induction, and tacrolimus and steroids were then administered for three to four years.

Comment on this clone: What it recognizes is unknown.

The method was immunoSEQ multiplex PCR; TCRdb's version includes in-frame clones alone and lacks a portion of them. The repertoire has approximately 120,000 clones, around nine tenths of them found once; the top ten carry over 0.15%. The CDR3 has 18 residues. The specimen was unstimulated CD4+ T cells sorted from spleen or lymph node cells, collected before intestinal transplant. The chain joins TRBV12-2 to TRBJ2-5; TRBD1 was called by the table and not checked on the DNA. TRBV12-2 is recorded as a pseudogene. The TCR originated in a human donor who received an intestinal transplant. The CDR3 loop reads CASRCPAHRGRRKETQYF. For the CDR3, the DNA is TGTGCAAGTCGCTGCCCGGCTCACAGGGGGCGGAGAAAAGAGACCCAGTACTTC.